This T cell receptor (beta chain) was recovered during a study of cytomegalovirus exposure and HLA in healthy donors. On the study more broadly: As released early, the data held approximately 80 million unique TCRs from HLA-typed donors.

To note about this clone: The antigen remains unidentified.

Study outcomes and limitations: The authors later linked a missense DCLRE1C variant to TCR beta V- and J-gene trimming. The study put 150 or so TCR beta chains on its list as cytomegalovirus-associated.

The germline V gene encodes CDR1 ENHRY and CDR2 SYGVKD. There are 13 residues in the CDR3. V shed 2 bases and J shed 9 bases, with 12 bases lying between them. PCR was performed using 60 Vbeta and 13 Jbeta primers. Using immunoSEQ multiplex PCR, the repertoire was profiled, and TCRdb retains in-frame clones only, with some absent. The table records over 150,000 clones, roughly 80% of them present only once. The sequenced material came from PBMCs. The chain employs TRBV10-3 and TRBJ2-3, with D hard to call. The TCR originated in a man between 18 and 35 years old in good health and CMV-seronegative. The DNA for the CDR3 is TGTGCCATCAGTGAGGCCTCGCTAGGAACGCAGTATTTT. Encoded protein: CAISEASLGTQYF.